This T cell receptor (beta chain) was retrieved from a study of T cells in Graves' hyperthyroidism and ophthalmopathy. The CDR3 covers 13 residues. Germline CDR1 and CDR2: SGHNT and YENEEA. V shed 5 bases and J 3 bases; nucleotides not matched to a gene: 4. From RNA transcripts, TCR beta CDR3 regions were amplified. In the first-round RT-PCR of the TCR CDR3, the HTBI primer set was used. MiXCR, applied by TCRdb to the multiplex PCR reads, yields one record per CDR3 protein. The table lists around 390,000 distinct CDR3 sequences, about 15% of them singletons, with roughly 21% in the top ten. This clonotype was found many times.

The chain couples TRBV11-3 to TRBJ2-7; 7 bases are shared with TRBD1. Sequences were obtained from blood. The TCR originated in a young woman with Graves' ophthalmopathy. CDR3 amino acids: CASSTRQGYEQYF. CDR3 DNA sequence: TGTGCCAGCAGCACGAGACAGGGCTACGAGCAGTACTTC.